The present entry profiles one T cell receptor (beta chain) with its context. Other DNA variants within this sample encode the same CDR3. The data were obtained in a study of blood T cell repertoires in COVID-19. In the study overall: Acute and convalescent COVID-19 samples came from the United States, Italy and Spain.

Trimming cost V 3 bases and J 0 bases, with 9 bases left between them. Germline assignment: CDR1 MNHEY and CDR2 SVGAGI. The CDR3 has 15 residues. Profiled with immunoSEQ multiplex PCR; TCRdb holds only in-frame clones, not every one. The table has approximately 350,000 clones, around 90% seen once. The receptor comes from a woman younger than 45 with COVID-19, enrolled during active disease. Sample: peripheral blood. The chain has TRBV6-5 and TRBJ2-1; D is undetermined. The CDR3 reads CASSYGRSSYNEQFF. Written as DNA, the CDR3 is TGTGCCAGCAGTTATGGGCGTAGCTCCTACAATGAGCAGTTCTTC.